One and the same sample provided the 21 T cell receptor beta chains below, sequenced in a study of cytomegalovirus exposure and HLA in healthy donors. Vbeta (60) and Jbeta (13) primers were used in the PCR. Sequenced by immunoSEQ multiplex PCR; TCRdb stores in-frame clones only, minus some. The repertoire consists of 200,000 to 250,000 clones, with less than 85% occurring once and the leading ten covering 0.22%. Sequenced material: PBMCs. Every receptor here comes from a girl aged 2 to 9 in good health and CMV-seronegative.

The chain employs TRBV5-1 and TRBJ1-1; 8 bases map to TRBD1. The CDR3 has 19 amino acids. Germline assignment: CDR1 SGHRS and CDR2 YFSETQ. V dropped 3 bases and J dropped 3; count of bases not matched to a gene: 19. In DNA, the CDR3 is TGCGCCAGCAGCTCCTCCCTGCGGCAGGGGGCCATAACCCACACTGAAGCTTTCTTT. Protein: CASSSSLRQGAITHTEAFF. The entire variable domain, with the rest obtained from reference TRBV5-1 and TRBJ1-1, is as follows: KAGVTQTPRYLIKTRGQQVTLSCSPISGHRSVSWYQQTPGQGLQFLFEYFSETQRNKGNFPGRFSGRQFSNSRSEMNVSTLELGDSALYLCASSSSLRQGAITHTEAFFGQGTRLTVV.

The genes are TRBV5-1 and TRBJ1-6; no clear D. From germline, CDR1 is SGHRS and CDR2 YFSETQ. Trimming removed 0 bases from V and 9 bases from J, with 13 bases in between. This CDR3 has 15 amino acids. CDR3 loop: CASSLEPRGTSPLHF. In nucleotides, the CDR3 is TGCGCCAGCAGCTTGGAGCCTCGAGGAACTTCACCCCTCCACTTT.

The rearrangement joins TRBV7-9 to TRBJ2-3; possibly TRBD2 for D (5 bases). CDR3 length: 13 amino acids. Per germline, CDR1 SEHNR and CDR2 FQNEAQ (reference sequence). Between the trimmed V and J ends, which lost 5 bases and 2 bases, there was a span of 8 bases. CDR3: CASSLRDTDTQYF. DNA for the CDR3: TGTGCCAGCAGCCTCCGGGACACAGATACGCAGTATTTT. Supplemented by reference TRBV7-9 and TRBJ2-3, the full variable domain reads DTGVSQNPRHKITKRGQNVTFRCDPISEHNRLYWYRQTLGQGPEFLTYFQNEAQLEKSRLLSDRFSAERPKGSFSTLEIQRTEQGDSAMYLCASSLRDTDTQYFGPGTRLTVL.

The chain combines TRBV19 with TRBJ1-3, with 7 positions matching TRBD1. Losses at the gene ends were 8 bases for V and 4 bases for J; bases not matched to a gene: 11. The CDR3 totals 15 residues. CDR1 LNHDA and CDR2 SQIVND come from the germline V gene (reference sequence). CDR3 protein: CASRLNRGDGNTIYF. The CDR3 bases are TGTGCCAGTCGGCTCAACAGGGGAGACGGAAACACCATATATTTT.

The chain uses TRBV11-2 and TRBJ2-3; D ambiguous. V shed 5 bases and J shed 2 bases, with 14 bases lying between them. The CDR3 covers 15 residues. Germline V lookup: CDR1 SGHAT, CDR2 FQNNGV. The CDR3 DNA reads TGTGCCAGCAGCCCCTGGTCAAGCCACACAGATACGCAGTATTTT. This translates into CASSPWSSHTDTQYF.

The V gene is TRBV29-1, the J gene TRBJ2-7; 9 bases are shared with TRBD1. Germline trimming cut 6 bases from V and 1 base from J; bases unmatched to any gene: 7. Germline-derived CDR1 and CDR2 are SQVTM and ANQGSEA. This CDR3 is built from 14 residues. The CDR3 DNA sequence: TGCAGCGTCGATACCGGGACAGGGTCCTACGAGCAGTACTTC. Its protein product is CSVDTGTGSYEQYF.

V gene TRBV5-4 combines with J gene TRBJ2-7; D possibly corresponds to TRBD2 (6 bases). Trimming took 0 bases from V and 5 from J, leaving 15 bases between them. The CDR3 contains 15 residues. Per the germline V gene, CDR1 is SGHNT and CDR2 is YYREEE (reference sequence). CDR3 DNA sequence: TGTGCCAGCAGCTTGGCCACCGGGAGTGTGGACGAGCAGTACTTC. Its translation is CASSLATGSVDEQYF.

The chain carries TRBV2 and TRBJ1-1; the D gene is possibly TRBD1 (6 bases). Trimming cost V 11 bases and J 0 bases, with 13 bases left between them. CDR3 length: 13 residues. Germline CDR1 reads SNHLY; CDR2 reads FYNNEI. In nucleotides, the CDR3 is TGTGCCGGACGACAGGAAATGAACACTGAAGCTTTCTTT. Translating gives CAGRQEMNTEAFF.

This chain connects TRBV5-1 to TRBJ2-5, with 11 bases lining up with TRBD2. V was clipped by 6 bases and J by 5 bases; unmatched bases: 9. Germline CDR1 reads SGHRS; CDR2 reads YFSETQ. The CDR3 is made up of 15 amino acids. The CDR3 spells CASNPLAGGPETQYF. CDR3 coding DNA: TGCGCCAGCAACCCTTTAGCGGGAGGGCCGGAGACCCAGTACTTC.

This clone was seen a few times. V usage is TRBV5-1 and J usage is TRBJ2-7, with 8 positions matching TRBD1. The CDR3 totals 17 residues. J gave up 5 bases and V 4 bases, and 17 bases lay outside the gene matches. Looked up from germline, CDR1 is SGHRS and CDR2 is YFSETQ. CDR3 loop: CASSRGRTDRVGDEQYF. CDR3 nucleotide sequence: TGCGCCAGCAGCCGGGGAAGGACGGACAGGGTAGGAGACGAGCAGTACTTC.

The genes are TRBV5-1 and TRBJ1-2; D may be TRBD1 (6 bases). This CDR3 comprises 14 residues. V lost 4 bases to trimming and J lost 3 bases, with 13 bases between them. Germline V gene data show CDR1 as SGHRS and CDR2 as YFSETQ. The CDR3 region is CASSRAGEYYGYTF. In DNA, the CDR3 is TGCGCCAGCAGCCGGGCAGGGGAATACTATGGCTACACCTTC. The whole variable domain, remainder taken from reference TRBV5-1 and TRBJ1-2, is KAGVTQTPRYLIKTRGQQVTLSCSPISGHRSVSWYQQTPGQGLQFLFEYFSETQRNKGNFPGRFSGRQFSNSRSEMNVSTLELGDSALYLCASSRAGEYYGYTFGSGTRLTVV.

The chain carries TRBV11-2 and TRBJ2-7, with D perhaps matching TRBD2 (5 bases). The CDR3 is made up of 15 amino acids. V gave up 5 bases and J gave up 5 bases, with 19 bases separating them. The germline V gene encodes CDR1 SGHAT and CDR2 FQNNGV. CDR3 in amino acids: CASSPRAARRDEQYF. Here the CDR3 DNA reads TGTGCCAGCAGCCCGCGGGCCGCCCGAAGAGACGAGCAGTACTTC. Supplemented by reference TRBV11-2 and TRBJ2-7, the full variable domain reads EAGVAQSPRYKIIEKRQSVAFWCNPISGHATLYWYQQILGQGPKLLIQFQNNGVVDDSQLPKDRFSAERLKGVDSTLKIQPAKLEDSAVYLCASSPRAARRDEQYFGPGTRLTVT.

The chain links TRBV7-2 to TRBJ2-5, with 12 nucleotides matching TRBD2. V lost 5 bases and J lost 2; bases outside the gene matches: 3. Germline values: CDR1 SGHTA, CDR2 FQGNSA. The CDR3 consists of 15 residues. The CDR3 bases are TGTGCCAGCAGCGTACTAGCGGGGGGACAAGAGACCCAGTACTTC. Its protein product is CASSVLAGGQETQYF.

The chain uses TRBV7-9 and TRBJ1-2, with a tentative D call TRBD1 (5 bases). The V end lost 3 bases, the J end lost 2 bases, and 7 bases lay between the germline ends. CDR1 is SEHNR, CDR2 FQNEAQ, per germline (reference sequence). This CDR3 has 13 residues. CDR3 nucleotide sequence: TGTGCCAGCAGCTTGGGGGGGAACTATGGCTACACCTTC. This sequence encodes CASSLGGNYGYTF.

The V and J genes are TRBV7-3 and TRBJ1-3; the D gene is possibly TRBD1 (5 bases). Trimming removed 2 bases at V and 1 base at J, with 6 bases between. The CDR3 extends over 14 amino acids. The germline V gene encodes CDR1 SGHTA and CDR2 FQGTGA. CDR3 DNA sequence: TGTGCCAGCAGCTTATCAGGGTCTGGAAACACCATATATTTT. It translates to CASSLSGSGNTIYF.

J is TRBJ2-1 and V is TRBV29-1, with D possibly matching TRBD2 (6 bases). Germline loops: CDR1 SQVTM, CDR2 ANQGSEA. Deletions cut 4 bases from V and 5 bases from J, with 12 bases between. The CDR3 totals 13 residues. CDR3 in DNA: TGCAGCGTTGTGCCTAGCGATCACAATGAGCAGTTCTTC. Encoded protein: CSVVPSDHNEQFF.

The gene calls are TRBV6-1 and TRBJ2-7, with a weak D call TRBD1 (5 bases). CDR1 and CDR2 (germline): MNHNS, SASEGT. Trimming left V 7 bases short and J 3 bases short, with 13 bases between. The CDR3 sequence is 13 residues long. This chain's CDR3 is CASTPAQGYEQYF. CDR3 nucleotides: TGTGCCAGCACCCCAGCGCAGGGCTACGAGCAGTACTTC.

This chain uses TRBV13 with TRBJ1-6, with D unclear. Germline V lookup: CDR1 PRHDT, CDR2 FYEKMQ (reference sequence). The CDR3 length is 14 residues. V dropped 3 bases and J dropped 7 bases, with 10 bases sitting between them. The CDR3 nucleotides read TGTGCCAGCAGCTTTGACATCCAAAATTCACCCCTCCACTTT. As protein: CASSFDIQNSPLHF. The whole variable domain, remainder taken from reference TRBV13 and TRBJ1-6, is AAGVIQSPRHLIKEKRETATLKCYPIPRHDTVYWYQQGPGQDPQFLISFYEKMQSDKGSIPDRFSAQQFSDYHSELNMSSLELGDSALYFCASSFDIQNSPLHFGNGTRLTVT.

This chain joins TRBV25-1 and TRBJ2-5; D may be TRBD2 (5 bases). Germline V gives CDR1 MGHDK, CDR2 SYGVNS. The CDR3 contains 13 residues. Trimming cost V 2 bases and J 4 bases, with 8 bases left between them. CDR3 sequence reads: CASSERRAETQYF. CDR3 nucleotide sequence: TGTGCCAGCAGTGAAAGGCGGGCAGAGACCCAGTACTTC.

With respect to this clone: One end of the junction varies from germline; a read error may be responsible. CDR3 bases: TGTTCCAGCAGCTTAGTAAGGGTACAGGGCACCTCCGAGCAGTACTTC. Protein sequence: CSSSLVRVQGTSEQYF. The chain is built from TRBV7-9 and TRBJ2-7, with a possible D match to TRBD1 (6 bases). Germline values: CDR1 SEHNR, CDR2 FQNEAQ (reference sequence). The CDR3 totals 16 residues.

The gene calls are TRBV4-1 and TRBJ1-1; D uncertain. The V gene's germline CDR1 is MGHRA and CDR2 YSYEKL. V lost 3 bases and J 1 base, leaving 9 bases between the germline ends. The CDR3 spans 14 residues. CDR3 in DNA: TGCGCCAGCAGCCAGCGGGCGACGAACACTGAAGCTTTCTTT. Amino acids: CASSQRATNTEAFF.